This T cell receptor (beta chain) was recorded in a study of blood T cells in healthy people across ages. This clonotype has a handful of counts. Alongside a J-beta primer mix, a sample-barcoded 5' primer served in a second PCR lasting about 7 to 11 cycles. Each cDNA molecule received a tag from a template-switch adaptor that had 12 random nucleotides. Each CDR3 protein gets one entry after TCRdb re-called the 5' RACE reads with MiXCR. The sample shows under 2,000,000 distinct CDR3 sequences, roughly 49% of them seen only once. This CDR3 comprises 13 residues. CDR1 is SQVTM, CDR2 ANQGSEA, per germline.

The specimen was blood. The chain employs TRBV29-1 and TRBJ2-5; 10 bases align to TRBD1. The DNA matches TRBJ2-7 better at its end, which makes the J call doubtful. This TCR was recovered from a middle-aged woman in good health. CDR3 nucleotides: TGCAGCGTTGTGGGACAGGGGTGGGGCGAGCAGTACTTC. This translates into CSVVGQGWGEQYF.